A single sample gave rise to the 5 T cell receptor beta chains below, sequenced in a study of T-cell memory formation after mild COVID-19 (dated by TCRdb to about 2021). The library relied on 5' RACE. The run used an Illumina NovaSeq 6000. The public reads were reprocessed in TCRdb via fastp at Q25 and MiXCR, keeping in-frame beta chains. Rows with a matching CDR3 protein are joined into one entry that keeps the most common DNA and genes. A total of around 340,000 distinct CDR3 sequences appear in this sample, approximately 15% of them only once. 20% to 25% of the sample is held by the ten biggest clonotypes. Input material: PBMCs or a T cell subset sorted from them (not recorded which). Receptors originate from a man younger than 30 who had mild COVID-19 (a few samples of this study predate the infection). The sample titles of this study are shuffled in the database, so cell type and time point are left out; the donor was told from shared clones.

V and J are TRBV18 and TRBJ2-5; 11 bases fit TRBD2. The CDR3 has 16 residues. The V gene end was trimmed by 0 bases and the J gene end by 2 bases; junction bases not matched to a gene: 2. Looked up from germline, CDR1 is KGHSH and CDR2 is LQKENI. The DNA for the CDR3 is TGTGCCAGCTCACCACCTGGGACTAGCGGACAAGAGACCCAGTACTTC. This codes for CASSPPGTSGQETQYF.

The chain carries TRBV5-5 and TRBJ2-5; TRBD2 agrees at 7 bases. Looked up from germline, CDR1 is SGHKS and CDR2 is YYEKEE (reference sequence). This CDR3 spans 14 amino acids. Trimming cost V 1 base and J 5 bases; bases outside gene matches: 5. The CDR3 DNA reads as TGTGCCAGCAGCTTGTCTGGGGGGGTGGAGACCCAGTACTTC. Amino acids: CASSLSGGVETQYF.

In its sample, this clonotype was seen a few times. This sequence joins TRBV6-4 and TRBJ1-2, with D possibly TRBD1 on 5 matching bases. The germline V gene encodes CDR1 MRHNA and CDR2 SNTAGT. This CDR3 contains 14 residues. V lost 7 bases and J 0 bases, leaving 12 bases between the germline ends. In DNA form, the CDR3 reads TGTGCCAGCATGCGGGGGGTAACTAACTATGGCTACACCTTC. As protein: CASMRGVTNYGYTF.

Only a few counts were recorded for this clonotype. The chain uses TRBV9 and TRBJ2-2, with D possibly matching TRBD1 (5 bases). V was trimmed by 2 bases and J by 4 bases, leaving 6 bases between them. CDR1 SGDLS and CDR2 YYNGEE come from the germline V gene. The CDR3 has 13 amino acids. This CDR3 is CASSVQGTGELFF. The CDR3, as DNA: TGTGCCAGCAGCGTTCAGGGCACCGGGGAGCTGTTTTTT.

This clonotype was counted only a few times. The chain couples TRBV11-2 to TRBJ2-3; the D call may be TRBD1 or TRBD2 (5 bases each). This CDR3 region has 16 residues. Germline CDR1 and CDR2: SGHAT and FQNNGV. V gave up 2 bases and J gave up 5 bases, with 17 bases separating them. The CDR3, as DNA: TGTGCCAGCAGCTTAAAAAGGGACGAACGGCAAGATACGCAGTATTTT. Translating it yields CASSLKRDERQDTQYF. The variable domain in full, completed from reference TRBV11-2 and TRBJ2-3, reads EAGVAQSPRYKIIEKRQSVAFWCNPISGHATLYWYQQILGQGPKLLIQFQNNGVVDDSQLPKDRFSAERLKGVDSTLKIQPAKLEDSAVYLCASSLKRDERQDTQYFGPGTRLTVL.